These 8 T cell receptor beta chains came from one sample sequenced in a study of Graves' ophthalmopathy and Graves' hyperthyroidism. For repertoire sequencing, the TCR beta CDR3 regions were amplified from RNA transcripts. RT-PCR in the first round used HTBI primers; a second-round multiplex PCR followed. MiXCR, run by TCRdb on the multiplex PCR reads, gives a single entry per CDR3 protein. Of 150,000 or so distinct CDR3 sequences listed, 39% are singletons. Sample: peripheral blood. These receptors all stem from a man aged 30-40 years with Graves' ophthalmopathy.

This chain joins TRBV12-3 or TRBV12-4 and TRBJ1-5, with D unresolved. This CDR3 has 12 amino acids. V shed 3 bases and J shed 7 bases, with 7 bases lying between them. This chain's CDR3 is CASSFGEQPQHF. The CDR3 nucleotides read TGTGCCAGCAGTTTCGGGGAGCAGCCCCAGCATTTT.

This clonotype was seen at least ten times. The chain combines TRBV19 with TRBJ1-5, with a possible D match to TRBD1 (5 bases). The CDR3 has 15 residues. CDR1 LNHDA and CDR2 SQIVND come from the germline V gene (reference sequence). The germline V and J ends were trimmed by 5 bases and 3 bases, with 14 bases remaining between them. The CDR3 DNA follows: TGTGCCAGTAGTGTACGGGGGGGTTACAATCAGCCCCAGCATTTT. Protein: CASSVRGGYNQPQHF.

The chain uses TRBV12-3 or TRBV12-4 and TRBJ1-5; 7 bases fit TRBD1. The CDR3 totals 13 residues. V lost 5 bases, J lost 6 bases, and 4 bases stayed unmatched. In nucleotides, the CDR3 is TGTGCCAGCAGTACAGGGGTTAGTCAGCCCCAGCATTTT. Amino acids: CASSTGVSQPQHF.

This clonotype was detected ten times or more. The J gene is TRBJ2-5, the V gene TRBV30; D is possibly TRBD2 (6 bases). Germline CDR1 reads GTSNPN; CDR2 reads SVGIG (reference sequence). The germline V and J ends were trimmed by 3 bases and 1 base, with 15 bases remaining between them. This CDR3 is built from 15 residues. The CDR3 sequence: CAWSLPLASQETQYF. The CDR3 DNA reads TGTGCCTGGAGCCTCCCTCTAGCGTCCCAAGAGACCCAGTACTTC.

This clonotype appeared many times. The J gene is TRBJ1-5, the V gene TRBV20-1; 8 nucleotides align to TRBD1. The CDR3 has 15 residues. J lost 5 bases, V lost 6 bases, and 12 bases had no gene match. Germline CDR1 DFQATT, CDR2 SNEGSKA (reference sequence). Here the CDR3 DNA reads TGCAGTGCCATAGTCCCCCAGGGGGCGGATCAGCCCCAGCATTTT. Its translation is CSAIVPQGADQPQHF.

The chain links TRBV7-2 to TRBJ1-1, with 8 bases matching TRBD1. This CDR3 region has 12 residues. Germline V CDR1 and CDR2: SGHTA, FQGNSA. V lost 8 bases, J lost 11 bases, and 10 bases stayed unmatched. CDR3 residues: CASGLSGGAAFF. CDR3 nucleotides: TGTGCCAGCGGCCTATCAGGGGGCGCGGCTTTCTTT.

The J gene is TRBJ2-5, the V gene TRBV10-3, with D unclear. The CDR3 length is 14 residues. Germline V lookup: CDR1 ENHRY, CDR2 SYGVKD. V was trimmed by 6 bases and J by 5 bases, leaving 16 bases between them. CDR3 region: CAISSNGVWETQYF. CDR3 nucleotide sequence: TGTGCCATCAGCTCAAATGGGGTATGGGAGACCCAGTACTTC.

This clonotype was detected only a few times. The J gene is TRBJ2-7, the V gene TRBV12-3 or TRBV12-4, with D unresolved. This CDR3 spans 14 amino acids. Deletions cut 3 bases from V and 0 bases from J, with 9 bases between. The CDR3 DNA reads as TGTGCCAGCAGTTTCGACCCCAGCTCCTACGAGCAGTACTTC. It translates to CASSFDPSSYEQYF.